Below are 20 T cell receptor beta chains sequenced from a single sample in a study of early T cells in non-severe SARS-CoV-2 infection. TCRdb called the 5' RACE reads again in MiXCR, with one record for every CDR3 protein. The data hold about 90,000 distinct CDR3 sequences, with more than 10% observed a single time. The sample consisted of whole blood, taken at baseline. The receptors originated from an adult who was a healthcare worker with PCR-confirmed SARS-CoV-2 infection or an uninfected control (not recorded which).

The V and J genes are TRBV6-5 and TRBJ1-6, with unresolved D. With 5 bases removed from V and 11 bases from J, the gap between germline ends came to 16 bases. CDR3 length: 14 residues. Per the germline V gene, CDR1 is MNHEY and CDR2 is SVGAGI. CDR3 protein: CASSPGSRWAPLHF. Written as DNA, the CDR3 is TGTGCCAGCAGTCCTGGGTCTCGGTGGGCACCCCTCCACTTT.

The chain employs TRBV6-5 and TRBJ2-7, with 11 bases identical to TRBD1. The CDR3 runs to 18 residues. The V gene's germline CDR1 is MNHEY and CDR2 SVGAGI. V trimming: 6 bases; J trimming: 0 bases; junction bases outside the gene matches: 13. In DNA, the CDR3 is TGTGCCAGCAGAAGGGTCGGACAGGGGGCTTGGAGCTCCTACGAGCAGTACTTC. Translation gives CASRRVGQGAWSSYEQYF.

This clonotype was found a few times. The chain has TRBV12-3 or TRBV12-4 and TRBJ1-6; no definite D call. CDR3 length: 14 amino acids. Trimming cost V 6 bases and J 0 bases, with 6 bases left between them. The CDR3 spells CASSLPSYNSPLHF. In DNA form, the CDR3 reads TGTGCCAGCAGCCTTCCCTCCTATAATTCACCCCTCCACTTT.

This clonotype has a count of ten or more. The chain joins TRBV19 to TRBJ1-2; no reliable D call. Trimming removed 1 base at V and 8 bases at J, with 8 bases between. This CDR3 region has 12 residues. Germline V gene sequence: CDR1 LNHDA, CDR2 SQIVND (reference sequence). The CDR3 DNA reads TGTGCCAGTAGTATAGCTCAGAACGGCTACACCTTC. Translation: CASSIAQNGYTF.

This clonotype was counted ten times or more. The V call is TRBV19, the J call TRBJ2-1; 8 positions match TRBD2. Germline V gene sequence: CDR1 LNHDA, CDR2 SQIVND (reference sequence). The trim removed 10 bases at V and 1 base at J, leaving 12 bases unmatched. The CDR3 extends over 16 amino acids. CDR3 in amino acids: CATKVPGLGSYNEQFF. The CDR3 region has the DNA TGTGCCACCAAAGTCCCGGGACTAGGATCCTACAATGAGCAGTTCTTC.

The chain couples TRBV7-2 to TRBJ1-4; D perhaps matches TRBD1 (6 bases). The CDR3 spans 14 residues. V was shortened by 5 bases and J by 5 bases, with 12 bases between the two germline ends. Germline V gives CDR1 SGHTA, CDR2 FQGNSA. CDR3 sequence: CASSPEGGNEKLFF. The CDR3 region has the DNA TGTGCCAGCAGCCCCGAGGGGGGGAATGAAAAACTGTTTTTT.

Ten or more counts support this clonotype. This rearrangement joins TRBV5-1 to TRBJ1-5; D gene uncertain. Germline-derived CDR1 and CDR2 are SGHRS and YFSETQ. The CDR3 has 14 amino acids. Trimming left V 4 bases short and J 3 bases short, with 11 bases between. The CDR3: CASSVDGINQPQHF. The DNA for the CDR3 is TGCGCCAGCAGCGTAGACGGTATCAATCAGCCCCAGCATTTT.

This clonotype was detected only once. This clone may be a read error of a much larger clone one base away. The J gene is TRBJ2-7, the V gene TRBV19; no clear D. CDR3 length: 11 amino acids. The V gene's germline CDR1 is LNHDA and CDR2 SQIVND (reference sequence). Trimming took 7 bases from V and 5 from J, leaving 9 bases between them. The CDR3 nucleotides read TGTGCCAGTAAGCGAGTCCACGAGCAGTACTTC. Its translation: CASKRVHEQYF.

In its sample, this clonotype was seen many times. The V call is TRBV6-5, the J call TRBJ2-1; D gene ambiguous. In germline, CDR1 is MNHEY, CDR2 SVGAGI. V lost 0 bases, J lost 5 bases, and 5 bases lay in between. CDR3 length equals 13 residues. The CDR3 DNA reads TGTGCCAGCAGTTACTCTACCGACAATGAGCAGTTCTTC. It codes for CASSYSTDNEQFF.

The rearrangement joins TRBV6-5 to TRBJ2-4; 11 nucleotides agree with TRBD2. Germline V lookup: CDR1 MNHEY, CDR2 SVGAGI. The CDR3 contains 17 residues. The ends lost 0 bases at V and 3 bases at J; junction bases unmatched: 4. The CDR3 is CASSYSVLAGVKNIQYF. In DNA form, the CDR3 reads TGTGCCAGCAGTTACTCGGTACTAGCGGGAGTCAAAAACATTCAGTACTTC.

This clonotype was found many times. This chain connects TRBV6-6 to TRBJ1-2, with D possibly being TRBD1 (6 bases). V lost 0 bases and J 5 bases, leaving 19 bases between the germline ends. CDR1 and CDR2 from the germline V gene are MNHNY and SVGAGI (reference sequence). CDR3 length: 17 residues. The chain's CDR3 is CASSYSPPGGVYYGYTF. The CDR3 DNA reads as TGTGCCAGCAGTTACTCCCCTCCCGGGGGCGTATATTATGGCTACACCTTC.

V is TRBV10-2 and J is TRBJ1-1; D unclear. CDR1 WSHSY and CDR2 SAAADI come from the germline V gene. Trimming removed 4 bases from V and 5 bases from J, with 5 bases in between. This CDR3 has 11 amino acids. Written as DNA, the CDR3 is TGCGCCAGCAGTGTGGGAACTGAAGCTTTCTTT. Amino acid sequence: CASSVGTEAFF.

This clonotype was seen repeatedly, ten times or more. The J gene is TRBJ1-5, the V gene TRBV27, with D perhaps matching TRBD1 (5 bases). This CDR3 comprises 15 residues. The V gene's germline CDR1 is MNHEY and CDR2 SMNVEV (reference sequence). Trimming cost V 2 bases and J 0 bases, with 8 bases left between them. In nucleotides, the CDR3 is TGTGCCAGCAGTTTAAAAGGGGATAGCAATCAGCCCCAGCATTTT. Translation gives CASSLKGDSNQPQHF.

The CDR3 reads CASSSEDRRKGYGYTF. In DNA, the CDR3 is TGTGCCAGCAGCTCGGAGGACAGGCGGAAAGGCTATGGCTACACCTTC. The V gene is TRBV6-2 or TRBV6-3, the J gene TRBJ1-2; 7 bases agree with TRBD1. The CDR3 totals 16 residues. In germline, CDR1 is MNHEY, CDR2 SVGEGT. Trimming took 6 bases from V and 4 from J; bases not matched to a gene: 14.

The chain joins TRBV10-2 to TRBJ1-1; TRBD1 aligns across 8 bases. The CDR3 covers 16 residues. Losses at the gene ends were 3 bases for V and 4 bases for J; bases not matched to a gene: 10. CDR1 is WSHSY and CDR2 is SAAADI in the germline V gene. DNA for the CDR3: TGCGCCAGCAGTGACCCCTTCGGGACAGGACCCACTGAAGCTTTCTTT. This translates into CASSDPFGTGPTEAFF.

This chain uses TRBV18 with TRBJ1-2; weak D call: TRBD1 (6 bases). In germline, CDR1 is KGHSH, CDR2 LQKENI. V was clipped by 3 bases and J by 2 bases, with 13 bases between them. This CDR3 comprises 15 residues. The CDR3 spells CASSPGGARNYGYTF. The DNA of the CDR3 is TGTGCCAGCTCACCGGGGGGGGCCCGGAACTATGGCTACACCTTC.

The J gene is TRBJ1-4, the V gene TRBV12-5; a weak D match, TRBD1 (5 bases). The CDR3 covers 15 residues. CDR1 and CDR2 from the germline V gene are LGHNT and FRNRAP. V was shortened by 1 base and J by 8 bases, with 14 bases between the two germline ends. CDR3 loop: CASGLAGTSLEKLFF. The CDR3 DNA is TGTGCTAGTGGTTTGGCCGGGACTTCTTTGGAAAAACTGTTTTTT.

The CDR3 loop is CASSLEPGNTEAFF. The CDR3 region has the DNA TGCGCCAGCAGCTTGGAGCCAGGAAACACTGAAGCTTTCTTT. This chain uses TRBV5-1 with TRBJ1-1, with D unclear. V lost 0 bases and J lost 2, with 8 bases in between. This CDR3 has 14 residues. Germline-derived CDR1 and CDR2 are SGHRS and YFSETQ.

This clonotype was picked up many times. Here the CDR3 reads CAWSQDLPWAGELFF. The CDR3 nucleotides are TGTGCCTGGAGCCAGGACCTGCCCTGGGCCGGGGAGCTGTTTTTT. V and J are TRBV30 and TRBJ2-2; D gene unclear. The CDR3 has 15 amino acids. Looked up from germline, CDR1 is GTSNPN and CDR2 is SVGIG (reference sequence). V lost 3 bases to trimming and J lost 6 bases, with 17 bases between them.

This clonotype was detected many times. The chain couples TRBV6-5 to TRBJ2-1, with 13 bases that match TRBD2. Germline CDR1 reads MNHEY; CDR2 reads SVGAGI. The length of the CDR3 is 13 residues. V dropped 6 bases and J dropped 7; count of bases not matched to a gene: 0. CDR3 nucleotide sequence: TGTGCCAGCAGGACTAGCGGGAGGAATGAGCAGTTCTTC. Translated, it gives CASRTSGRNEQFF.